These 27 T cell receptor beta chains were all obtained from the same sample, sequenced in a study of blood T cells in healthy people across ages. Next came a second PCR, run for about 7 to 11 cycles, which used a sample-barcoded 5' primer along with a J-beta primer mix. TCRdb re-analysed the 5' RACE reads in MiXCR, keeping a single row per CDR3 protein. Of about 1.4 million distinct CDR3 sequences detected, roughly 64% appear once; the ten largest clones hold roughly 6.3%. The material sequenced was blood. The receptors stem from a man in his late teens or twenties in good health.

This clonotype was seen only a few times. A read error is possible here, since a much larger clone lies one base away. CDR3 nucleotide sequence: TGTGCCAGCAGCTTAGGTGGTGGCGGTAACAATGAGCAGTTCTTC. It codes for CASSLGGGGNNEQFF. The chain carries TRBV11-3 and TRBJ2-1; D gene ambiguous. The CDR3 runs to 15 residues. Germline values: CDR1 SGHNT, CDR2 YENEEA. V was pared by 1 base and J by 5 bases, with 12 bases between.

There are a few counts of this clonotype. The chain recombines TRBV5-1 with TRBJ2-5; the D is unclear. Germline CDR1 is SGHRS and CDR2 is YFSETQ. Trimming stripped 0 bases from V and 5 bases from J, with 5 bases between. This CDR3 has 12 amino acids. The CDR3 DNA is TGCGCCAGCAGCTTGGCAATGGAGACCCAGTACTTC. This gives the protein CASSLAMETQYF.

This clonotype came up a few times. The gene calls are TRBV4-1 and TRBJ2-6; 11 bases map to TRBD2. This CDR3 is built from 19 residues. Trimming removed 4 bases from V and 0 bases from J; junction bases left unmatched: 8. In germline, CDR1 is MGHRA, CDR2 YSYEKL. The CDR3 sequence: CASSLRLAGLNSGANVLTF. The CDR3 region has the DNA TGCGCCAGCAGCCTCCGACTAGCGGGACTCAACTCTGGGGCCAACGTCCTGACTTTC.

This clonotype was recorded a few times. The V gene is TRBV4-1, the J gene TRBJ1-2; TRBD1 agrees at 9 bases. Trimming cost V 3 bases and J 7 bases; bases outside gene matches: 9. Looked up from germline, CDR1 is MGHRA and CDR2 is YSYEKL. This CDR3 spans 15 amino acids. CDR3 amino acids: CASSQYRDRDTGYTF. As DNA, the CDR3 is TGCGCCAGCAGCCAGTACCGGGACAGGGACACTGGCTACACCTTC.

The chain employs TRBV4-1 and TRBJ1-3, with D hard to call. The germline V gene has CDR1 MGHRA and CDR2 YSYEKL. Trimming took off 0 bases at V and 2 bases at J, with 8 bases between the two ends. The CDR3 is 15 amino acids. CDR3 residues: CASSQDQFTGNTIYF. In nucleotides, the CDR3 is TGCGCCAGCAGCCAAGATCAATTCACTGGAAACACCATATATTTT.

In its sample, this clonotype was seen a few times. The genes are TRBV12-3 or TRBV12-4 and TRBJ1-4, with D unresolved. V lost 6 bases and J lost 10, with 15 bases in between. This CDR3 has 13 amino acids. The CDR3 nucleotides are TGTGCCAGCAGGGAGAACGAAGCCGCAAAACTGTTTTTT. It yields the protein CASRENEAAKLFF.

This clonotype was recorded a few times. The V and J genes are TRBV28 and TRBJ2-3; 12 bases are a match to TRBD2. Germline values: CDR1 MDHEN, CDR2 SYDVKM. This CDR3 has 18 residues. Losses at the gene ends were 6 bases for V and 3 bases for J; bases not matched to a gene: 13. The CDR3, as DNA: TGTGCCAGCAGAAGGTCGGGACTAGCGGGCCTCGGGACAGATACGCAGTATTTT. Translating it yields CASRRSGLAGLGTDTQYF.

The chain carries TRBV10-3 and TRBJ1-6; 9 nucleotides agree with TRBD1. The V and J ends lost 6 bases and 10 bases, in that order; junction bases with no gene match: 7. Germline values: CDR1 ENHRY, CDR2 SYGVKD. The CDR3 length is 14 residues. The CDR3 loop reads CAISRGQGGSPLHF. Here the CDR3 DNA reads TGTGCCATCAGCAGGGGACAGGGAGGGTCACCCCTCCACTTT.

This chain connects TRBV11-2 to TRBJ2-3, with D hard to call. Germline V gene sequence: CDR1 SGHAT, CDR2 FQNNGV. V was trimmed by 1 base and J by 10 bases, leaving 9 bases between them. The CDR3 is 12 residues long. The CDR3 region is CASSLANRAQYF. The CDR3 DNA follows: TGTGCCAGCAGCTTAGCGAATAGGGCGCAGTATTTT.

V is TRBV11-2 and J is TRBJ2-1, with 8 bases that match TRBD1. Germline CDR1 and CDR2: SGHAT and FQNNGV. The CDR3 is 15 amino acids. V shed 5 bases, J shed 4 bases, and the junction held 7 bases outside the gene matches. The CDR3 region has the DNA TGTGCCAGCAGCCGGACAGGGACAACGTACAATGAGCAGTTCTTC. This translates into CASSRTGTTYNEQFF.

J is TRBJ2-1 and V is TRBV4-1, with a possible D match to TRBD1 (6 bases). This CDR3 spans 15 amino acids. Germline V gene data show CDR1 as MGHRA and CDR2 as YSYEKL. V lost 2 bases and J lost 6, with 14 bases in between. As DNA, the CDR3 is TGCGCCAGCAGCCAAACGACAGGCGGTGCCAATGAGCAGTTCTTC. This codes for CASSQTTGGANEQFF.

Remarks on this clonotype: Germline is not matched at one junction end, which may reflect a read error. J is TRBJ1-1 and V is TRBV5-1; TRBD1 aligns across 8 bases. CDR1 is SGHRS, CDR2 YFSETQ, per germline. This CDR3 spans 14 amino acids. DNA of the CDR3: TGTGCCAGCAGTTCCGGGACAGGGAACACTGAAGCTTTCTTT. Amino acids: CASSSGTGNTEAFF.

The genes are TRBV4-1 and TRBJ2-5; weak D call: TRBD1 (6 bases). The end of the DNA is better explained by TRBJ2-7, so the J call may be wrong. CDR1 and CDR2 from the germline V gene are MGHRA and YSYEKL. The CDR3 sequence is 15 residues long. CDR3 coding DNA: TGCGCCAGCAGCCAAGGAATCGGCAGGGGAGACGAGCAGTACTTC. Translating gives CASSQGIGRGDEQYF.

V and J are TRBV15 and TRBJ2-7; TRBD2 matches 7 bases. V dropped 0 bases and J dropped 6; count of bases not matched to a gene: 5. The CDR3 loop spans 14 amino acids. Germline V gene lookup returns CDR1 LNHNV and CDR2 YYDKDF (reference sequence). The CDR3 DNA is TGTGCCACCAGCAGAGATTGGGAGGGAGGCGAGCAGTACTTC. Translated: CATSRDWEGGEQYF.

This clonotype has just a few counts. The V and J genes are TRBV9 and TRBJ2-3; 7 nucleotides agree with TRBD1. The CDR3 loop spans 15 amino acids. In germline, CDR1 is SGDLS, CDR2 YYNGEE. Germline trimming cut 4 bases from V and 0 bases from J; bases unmatched to any gene: 5. CDR3 nucleotide sequence: TGTGCCAGCAGCAACTACAGGGGTAGCACAGATACGCAGTATTTT. The encoded protein is CASSNYRGSTDTQYF.

The chain couples TRBV2 to TRBJ2-1; 8 nucleotides agree with TRBD2. After removal of 8 bases from V and 6 bases from J, the junction contained 3 bases not matched to a gene. CDR1 and CDR2 from the germline V gene are SNHLY and FYNNEI. The CDR3 contains 12 residues. The CDR3 loop is CASDTSGNEQFF. The DNA for the CDR3 is TGTGCCAGCGATACTAGCGGCAATGAGCAGTTCTTC.

The J gene is TRBJ2-5, the V gene TRBV6-5; D perhaps matches TRBD2 (5 bases). Germline CDR1 MNHEY, CDR2 SVGAGI. The CDR3 is 15 amino acids. Trimming pared 0 bases from V and 5 bases from J, leaving 13 bases between. CDR3 protein: CASSYSSSSTETQYF. Written as DNA, the CDR3 is TGTGCCAGCAGTTACTCGTCTAGCTCCACGGAGACCCAGTACTTC.

This chain's CDR3 is CASSLVDTGETQYF. The CDR3 nucleotides read TGTGCCAGCAGCTTAGTCGACACGGGGGAGACCCAGTACTTC. The rearrangement uses TRBV7-9 and TRBJ2-4; D may be TRBD2 (5 bases). TRBJ2-5 matches the DNA end more closely, so the J call is doubtful. The CDR3 totals 14 residues. Germline V lookup: CDR1 SEHNR, CDR2 FQNEAQ (reference sequence).

The rearrangement uses TRBV10-1 and TRBJ2-2; no firm D call. Trimming stripped 3 bases from V and 0 bases from J, with 11 bases between. CDR3 length: 16 amino acids. Looked up from germline, CDR1 is WNHNN and CDR2 is SYGVQD (reference sequence). The CDR3 DNA reads as TGCGCCAGCAGTGACGAGGCGTTCGCGAACACCGGGGAGCTGTTTTTT. As protein: CASSDEAFANTGELFF.

In its sample, this clonotype was seen a few times. The V call is TRBV20-1, the J call TRBJ2-1, with a weak D call TRBD2 (5 bases). The CDR3 loop spans 14 amino acids. The V end lost 5 bases, the J end lost 0 bases, and 11 bases lay between the germline ends. Germline CDR1 and CDR2: DFQATT and SNEGSKA (reference sequence). The CDR3 sequence: CSALQRSSYNEQFF. The CDR3 DNA sequence: TGCAGTGCTCTACAGCGGAGCTCCTACAATGAGCAGTTCTTC.

This clonotype was counted between two and nine times. J is TRBJ2-3 and V is TRBV7-2; D gene unclear. The CDR3 is 11 residues long. Trimming removed 7 bases at V and 6 bases at J, with 8 bases between. Germline V gene data show CDR1 as SGHTA and CDR2 as FQGNSA. The CDR3 here is CASKPGDTQYF. CDR3 nucleotides: TGTGCCAGCAAGCCCGGGGATACGCAGTATTTT.

DNA of the CDR3: TGCAGCACCTCGACAGGGATACACACAGATACGCAGTATTTT. Translating it yields CSTSTGIHTDTQYF. This rearrangement joins TRBV29-1 to TRBJ2-3; TRBD1 agrees at 7 bases. From germline, CDR1 is SQVTM and CDR2 ANQGSEA. J gave up 2 bases and V 8 bases, and 10 bases lay outside the gene matches. The CDR3 totals 14 residues.

This chain joins TRBV12-3 or TRBV12-4 and TRBJ2-1; possible D gene TRBD2, 5 bases. The CDR3 runs 16 residues. Trimming pared 3 bases from V and 0 bases from J, leaving 12 bases between. Here the CDR3 DNA reads TGTGCCAGCAGTTTGGGGAGCGCGAGCTCCTACAATGAGCAGTTCTTC. Protein: CASSLGSASSYNEQFF.

V gene TRBV28 combines with J gene TRBJ2-3, with D perhaps TRBD1 or TRBD2 (5 bases each). The CDR3 is 12 amino acids. The V end was cut by 8 bases, the J end by 7 bases, with 13 bases between. The germline V gene has CDR1 MDHEN and CDR2 SYDVKM. CDR3 sequence: CASAGDGYTQYF. DNA for the CDR3: TGTGCCAGCGCTGGGGACGGCTATACGCAGTATTTT.

The chain joins TRBV6-5 to TRBJ1-4; tentative D call: TRBD1 (5 bases). The CDR3 contains 13 residues. Deletions cut 6 bases from V and 7 bases from J, with 12 bases between. Per the germline V gene, CDR1 is MNHEY and CDR2 is SVGAGI. CDR3 coding DNA: TGTGCCAGCAGAAGGGGTGGGGGTGAAAAACTGTTTTTT. Translated: CASRRGGGEKLFF.

The J gene is TRBJ2-2, the V gene TRBV29-1; 7 nucleotides agree with TRBD1. Trimming took 4 bases from V and 0 from J; bases not matched to a gene: 5. This CDR3 contains 15 residues. The germline CDR1 and CDR2 sequences are SQVTM and ANQGSEA. The CDR3 DNA reads as TGCAGCGTTGGGGACAGCCACGCGAACACCGGGGAGCTGTTTTTT. It yields the protein CSVGDSHANTGELFF.

The chain is built from TRBV5-6 and TRBJ2-7; D uncertain. Trimming took 4 bases from V and 7 from J, leaving 21 bases between them. The germline V gene has CDR1 SGHDT and CDR2 YYEEEE. The CDR3 is 15 amino acids. CDR3 nucleotides: TGTGCCAGCAGCCTCCTTGGACCTGGATACAATGAGCAGTACTTC. Translated, it gives CASSLLGPGYNEQYF.